These 30 T cell receptor beta chains came from one sample sequenced in a study of blood T cell repertoires in COVID-19. Assay: immunoSEQ multiplex PCR; the TCRdb copy retains only in-frame clones and omits some. The sample comprises more than 100,000 clones, almost 90% of which are singletons, and less than 4% rests with the top ten. Sequenced material: peripheral blood. The receptors here all came from a human donor in a cohort sampled during active COVID-19.

In its sample, this clone was seen a few times. The genes are TRBV30 and TRBJ2-5; D possibly corresponds to TRBD1 (6 bases). The CDR3 has 13 amino acids. The V and J ends lost 6 bases and 5 bases respectively, with 16 bases between them. Germline loops: CDR1 GTSNPN, CDR2 SVGIG (reference sequence). The CDR3 DNA is TGTGCCTGCCTAGGGGGTAGAGCGGAGACCCAGTACTTC. It is translated as CACLGGRAETQYF. Variable domain in full (rest from reference TRBV30 and TRBJ2-5): SQTIHQWPATLVQPVGSPLSLECTVEGTSNPNLYWYRQAAGRGLQLLFYSVGIGQISSEVPQNLSASRPQDRQFILSSKKLLLSDSGFYLCACLGGRAETQYFGPGTRLLVL.

This clone was counted once. Other DNA sequences within the sample encode an identical CDR3. V usage is TRBV11-3 and J usage is TRBJ1-1; D perhaps matches TRBD1 (5 bases). There are 14 residues in the CDR3. Per germline, CDR1 SGHNT and CDR2 YENEEA. Trimming stripped 1 base from V and 1 base from J, with 7 bases between. This chain's CDR3 is CASSLGRANTEAFF. Here the CDR3 DNA reads TGTGCCAGCAGCTTAGGCAGGGCGAACACTGAAGCTTTCTTT.

The rearrangement links TRBV4-1 to TRBJ2-1, with 9 bases identical to TRBD1. After removal of 1 base from V and 4 bases from J, the junction contained 5 bases not matched to a gene. CDR1 and CDR2 (germline): MGHRA, YSYEKL. CDR3 length: 16 residues. The CDR3 DNA reads as TGCGCCAGCAGCCAAGCGAGGGACAGGGTTTACAATGAGCAGTTCTTC. This gives the protein CASSQARDRVYNEQFF.

This clone has only one observation. The chain has TRBV19 and TRBJ2-1, with TRBD2 identical over 8 bases. Germline V gene sequence: CDR1 LNHDA, CDR2 SQIVND (reference sequence). The ends lost 4 bases at V and 5 bases at J; junction bases unmatched: 7. This CDR3 comprises 15 residues. This chain's CDR3 is CASSRPSGPHNEQFF. CDR3 DNA: TGTGCCAGTAGTAGACCTAGCGGGCCCCACAATGAGCAGTTCTTC. Based on the CDR3 plus reference TRBV19 and TRBJ2-1, the full variable domain is DGGITQSPKYLFRKEGQNVTLSCEQNLNHDAMYWYRQDPGQGLRLIYYSQIVNDFQKGDIAEGYSVSREKKESFPLTVTSAQKNPTAFYLCASSRPSGPHNEQFFGPGTRLTVL.

The chain links TRBV5-1 to TRBJ1-2; possibly TRBD1 for D (6 bases). CDR3 length: 14 amino acids. Germline V gene data show CDR1 as SGHRS and CDR2 as YFSETQ. V lost 0 bases and J lost 4, with 10 bases in between. Written as DNA, the CDR3 is TGCGCCAGCAGCTTGGAGACAGGTCCCTATGGCTACACCTTC. It yields the protein CASSLETGPYGYTF.

This clone was counted once. The chain couples TRBV24-1 to TRBJ1-5; D is possibly TRBD1 (6 bases). From germline, CDR1 is KGHDR and CDR2 SFDVKD. Trimming took 3 bases from V and 1 from J, leaving 12 bases between them. The CDR3 sequence is 16 residues long. In nucleotides, the CDR3 is TGTGCCACCAGTGATACCCGAGGGGGAAGCAATCAGCCCCAGCATTTT. Translating gives CATSDTRGGSNQPQHF.

The chain links TRBV9 to TRBJ1-1, with TRBD1 matching over 7 bases. This CDR3 region has 14 residues. Trimming at V came to 3 bases and at J to 0 bases, leaving 2 bases not matched to a gene. Per the germline V gene, CDR1 is SGDLS and CDR2 is YYNGEE. CDR3 in amino acids: CASSGDSLNTEAFF. The CDR3 nucleotides are TGTGCCAGCAGCGGGGACAGCTTGAACACTGAAGCTTTCTTT.

The chain couples TRBV12-3 or TRBV12-4 to TRBJ2-1; TRBD2 might be the D (5 bases). V was cut by 5 bases and J by 10 bases, with 12 bases left in between. The CDR3 consists of 12 residues. The CDR3 protein is CASSVGSIEQFF. Here the CDR3 DNA reads TGTGCCAGCAGTGTTGGGAGCATAGAGCAGTTCTTC.

The chain links TRBV7-6 to TRBJ2-1; 7 bases match TRBD2. There are 16 residues in the CDR3. Germline lookup yields CDR1 SGHVS and CDR2 FNYEAQ. The V gene end was trimmed by 2 bases and the J gene end by 2 bases; junction bases not matched to a gene: 6. The CDR3 loop is CASSLISGETYNEQFF. DNA of the CDR3: TGTGCCAGCAGCTTAATCAGCGGGGAGACCTACAATGAGCAGTTCTTC.

The chain uses TRBV30 and TRBJ2-1; the match to TRBD2 covers 7 bases. Trimming at V came to 2 bases and at J to 2 bases, leaving 15 bases not matched to a gene. CDR1 is GTSNPN, CDR2 SVGIG, per germline (reference sequence). The CDR3 is 18 amino acids. CDR3 DNA: TGTGCCTGGAGTCCCCGGAGGGCTAGCGGCACTACCTACAATGAGCAGTTCTTC. Translation gives CAWSPRRASGTTYNEQFF. Filled out from reference TRBV30 and TRBJ2-1, the complete variable domain reads SQTIHQWPATLVQPVGSPLSLECTVEGTSNPNLYWYRQAAGRGLQLLFYSVGIGQISSEVPQNLSASRPQDRQFILSSKKLLLSDSGFYLCAWSPRRASGTTYNEQFFGPGTRLTVL.

This chain uses TRBV30 with TRBJ2-3, with D uncertain. The CDR3 spans 12 residues. The V end was cut by 2 bases, the J end by 1 base, with 4 bases between. From germline, CDR1 is GTSNPN and CDR2 SVGIG (reference sequence). This CDR3 reads CAWSSGTDTQYF. CDR3 sequence (DNA): TGTGCCTGGAGTTCCGGCACAGATACGCAGTATTTT. Variable domain in full (rest from reference TRBV30 and TRBJ2-3): SQTIHQWPATLVQPVGSPLSLECTVEGTSNPNLYWYRQAAGRGLQLLFYSVGIGQISSEVPQNLSASRPQDRQFILSSKKLLLSDSGFYLCAWSSGTDTQYFGPGTRLTVL.

This rearrangement joins TRBV11-2 to TRBJ2-7; TRBD1 matches at 9 bases. After removal of 1 base from V and 7 bases from J, the junction contained 11 bases not matched to a gene. The CDR3 sequence is 16 residues long. The germline V gene encodes CDR1 SGHAT and CDR2 FQNNGV. The CDR3 nucleotides are TGTGCCAGCAGCTTAGCCTCCGGGACAGGGTCGCTGGAGCAGTACTTC. Translation gives CASSLASGTGSLEQYF. The complete variable domain, with remaining parts taken from reference TRBV11-2 and TRBJ2-7, reads EAGVAQSPRYKIIEKRQSVAFWCNPISGHATLYWYQQILGQGPKLLIQFQNNGVVDDSQLPKDRFSAERLKGVDSTLKIQPAKLEDSAVYLCASSLASGTGSLEQYFGPGTRLTVT.

This clone was found a few times. The chain is built from TRBV28 and TRBJ2-2; TRBD2 matches at 8 bases. Trimming at V came to 7 bases and at J to 4 bases, leaving 2 bases not matched to a gene. This CDR3 comprises 13 residues. From germline, CDR1 is MDHEN and CDR2 SYDVKM. The CDR3 reads CASTAGGTGELFF. The CDR3 DNA is TGTGCCAGCACGGCGGGGGGCACCGGGGAGCTGTTTTTT.

This clone was recorded once. This CDR3 is CASSLIPDNYEQYF. DNA for the CDR3: TGTGCCAGCAGCTTAATCCCAGATAACTACGAGCAGTACTTC. The chain links TRBV7-2 to TRBJ2-7; D remains ambiguous. Germline CDR1 and CDR2: SGHTA and FQGNSA. The CDR3 runs 14 residues. Trimming pared 2 bases from V and 3 bases from J, leaving 11 bases between.

This clone was observed a few times. The rearrangement links TRBV18 to TRBJ1-5, with TRBD1 identical over 9 bases. CDR1 and CDR2 from the germline V gene are KGHSH and LQKENI. Unmatched junction bases numbered 2, after V lost 4 bases and J lost 7 bases. The CDR3 spans 13 residues. The CDR3 DNA is TGTGCCAGCTCACAACAGGGGGCACAGCCCCAGCATTTT. Translation: CASSQQGAQPQHF.

The rearrangement links TRBV19 to TRBJ1-5; a possible D gene is TRBD1 (5 bases). CDR3 length: 15 amino acids. Germline V gives CDR1 LNHDA, CDR2 SQIVND (reference sequence). V was shortened by 2 bases and J by 5 bases, with 13 bases between the two germline ends. The DNA for the CDR3 is TGTGCCAGTAGTATACGACAGCGTAGTCATCAGCCCCAGCATTTT. Translation gives CASSIRQRSHQPQHF.

This chain uses TRBV5-1 with TRBJ2-1, with D perhaps matching TRBD1 (5 bases). Trimming cost V 1 base and J 5 bases, with 10 bases left between them. CDR3 length equals 14 residues. The germline gives CDR1 SGHRS, CDR2 YFSETQ. The CDR3 region is CASSLRQQNNEQFF. Here the CDR3 DNA reads TGCGCCAGCAGCTTGCGACAGCAGAACAATGAGCAGTTCTTC. The complete variable domain, with remaining parts taken from reference TRBV5-1 and TRBJ2-1, reads KAGVTQTPRYLIKTRGQQVTLSCSPISGHRSVSWYQQTPGQGLQFLFEYFSETQRNKGNFPGRFSGRQFSNSRSEMNVSTLELGDSALYLCASSLRQQNNEQFFGPGTRLTVL.

The CDR3 DNA follows: TGTGCCAGCAGCTCTGCCTCCAGGGGGACGTACGAGCAGTACTTC. As protein: CASSSASRGTYEQYF. The chain joins TRBV5-4 to TRBJ2-7, with TRBD1 matching 7 bases. Losses at the gene ends were 3 bases for V and 4 bases for J; bases not matched to a gene: 10. The CDR3 runs 15 residues. Germline V gene lookup returns CDR1 SGHNT and CDR2 YYREEE (reference sequence). Looking up the rest from reference TRBV5-4 and TRBJ2-7 gives the full variable domain: ETGVTQSPTHLIKTRGQQVTLRCSSQSGHNTVSWYQQALGQGPQFIFQYYREEENGRGNFPPRFSGLQFPNYSSELNVNALELDDSALYLCASSSASRGTYEQYFGPGTRLTVT.

The chain has TRBV21-1 and TRBJ1-1; TRBD1 reflects the table's D call only, with no check against the DNA. TRBV21-1 constitutes a pseudogene. The CDR3 sequence is 15 residues long. In DNA, the CDR3 is TGTGCCAGCAGTGAGACAGGGGAAGAGAACACTGAAGCTTTCTTT. This encodes CASSETGEENTEAFF.

The sample holds one count of this clone. This chain joins TRBV30 and TRBJ2-3; D possibly corresponds to TRBD1 (7 bases). V lost 0 bases to trimming and J lost 3 bases, with 19 bases between them. CDR1 is GTSNPN and CDR2 is SVGIG in the germline V gene (reference sequence). The CDR3 totals 17 residues. The CDR3 sequence is CAWSVGTVGGITDTQYF. CDR3 nucleotide sequence: TGTGCCTGGAGTGTAGGGACAGTTGGGGGGATTACAGATACGCAGTATTTT.

The V gene is TRBV6-2 or TRBV6-3, the J gene TRBJ2-7, with 9 positions matching TRBD1. The CDR3 is 17 amino acids. Germline V gene sequence: CDR1 MNHEY, CDR2 SVGEGT. With 4 bases clipped from V and 3 bases from J, the junction kept 13 bases outside the gene matches. The CDR3 DNA reads TGTGCCAGCAGTTCAGGGACAGGGTCTCCCTCCCGCTACGAGCAGTACTTC. This codes for CASSSGTGSPSRYEQYF.

V and J are TRBV6-1 and TRBJ1-2; possible D gene TRBD1, 5 bases. The CDR3 length is 13 residues. V was cut by 3 bases and J by 3 bases, with 8 bases left in between. Germline V gene lookup returns CDR1 MNHNS and CDR2 SASEGT. The CDR3 DNA is TGTGCCAGCAGTGAGGAACAGGACTATGGCTACACCTTC. It yields the protein CASSEEQDYGYTF.

In DNA form, the CDR3 reads TGTGCCAGCAGCTCATGGGGACAGGGAGCCTTCGGCGCCAATCAGCCCCAGCATTTT. Translating it yields CASSSWGQGAFGANQPQHF. The V and J genes are TRBV7-8 and TRBJ1-5, with TRBD1 identical over 9 bases. This CDR3 contains 19 residues. After removal of 4 bases from V and 3 bases from J, the junction contained 16 bases not matched to a gene. Looked up from germline, CDR1 is SGHVS and CDR2 is FQNEAQ.

The chain couples TRBV9 to TRBJ1-1, with a possible D match to TRBD1 (5 bases). The CDR3 sequence is 15 residues long. With 4 bases removed from V and 1 base from J, the gap between germline ends came to 14 bases. CDR1 is SGDLS and CDR2 is YYNGEE in the germline V gene. The CDR3 is CASSPRTRENTEAFF. CDR3 in DNA: TGTGCCAGCAGCCCCCGGACAAGAGAGAACACTGAAGCTTTCTTT.

This clone showed up just a few times. The chain uses TRBV6-5 and TRBJ1-5; D might be TRBD1 (5 bases). The CDR3 has 15 residues. The V end lost 5 bases, the J end lost 4 bases, and 15 bases lay between the germline ends. The germline V gene encodes CDR1 MNHEY and CDR2 SVGAGI. The CDR3 region is CASSPGGSWNQPQHF. CDR3 bases: TGTGCCAGCAGTCCTGGGGGGTCCTGGAATCAGCCCCAGCATTTT.

This clone was counted a single time. V is TRBV4-1 and J is TRBJ1-3; D call uncertain. Trimming cost V 3 bases and J 0 bases, with 9 bases left between them. Germline V CDR1 and CDR2: MGHRA, YSYEKL. The CDR3 runs to 15 residues. CDR3 sequence: CASSHEPSSGNTIYF. The CDR3, as DNA: TGCGCCAGCAGCCACGAACCGAGCTCTGGAAACACCATATATTTT.

V and J are TRBV7-2 and TRBJ2-1, with D perhaps matching TRBD2 (5 bases). The CDR3 contains 16 residues. Germline V gives CDR1 SGHTA, CDR2 FQGNSA. Trimming stripped 0 bases from V and 4 bases from J, with 13 bases between. The CDR3 coding sequence is TGTGCCAGCAGCTTAGCCCACAGCCGGGGTTACAATGAGCAGTTCTTC. This sequence encodes CASSLAHSRGYNEQFF. The full variable domain, completed using reference TRBV7-2 and TRBJ2-1, is GAGVSQSPSNKVTEKGKDVELRCDPISGHTALYWYRQSLGQGLEFLIYFQGNSAPDKSGLPSDRFSAERTGGSVSTLTIQRTQQEDSAVYLCASSLAHSRGYNEQFFGPGTRLTVL.

V is TRBV12-3 or TRBV12-4 and J is TRBJ1-1; D unresolved. The CDR3 length is 13 residues. Deletions cut 3 bases from V and 5 bases from J, with 10 bases between. This CDR3 reads CASSFDPGTEAFF. The CDR3 coding sequence is TGTGCCAGCAGTTTCGACCCGGGGACTGAAGCTTTCTTT.

V gene TRBV7-9 combines with J gene TRBJ2-5; TRBD2 matches at 7 bases. V shed 5 bases and J 1 base; nucleotides not matched to a gene: 7. The CDR3 is 15 amino acids. Germline CDR1 is SEHNR and CDR2 is FQNEAQ (reference sequence). CDR3 nucleotide sequence: TGTGCCAGCAGCCCCCGGGACTACACCCAAGAGACCCAGTACTTC. Its translation is CASSPRDYTQETQYF.

The CDR3: CATSLDQGAREQYF. CDR3 DNA: TGTGCCACCAGCCTTGATCAGGGGGCGCGGGAGCAGTACTTC. The chain joins TRBV15 to TRBJ2-7, with 8 bases identical to TRBD1. J was trimmed by 7 bases and V by 5 bases; bases with no gene match: 10. This CDR3 has 14 amino acids. Germline CDR1 and CDR2: LNHNV and YYDKDF (reference sequence).